The present T cell receptor beta chain was sequenced within a study of blood T cell repertoires in COVID-19. Only in-frame clones appear in the TCRdb table, and some are missing; sequencing was by immunoSEQ multiplex PCR. Of 140,000 to 150,000 clones listed, about nine tenths are singletons. The CDR3 contains 12 residues. Germline lookup yields CDR1 WSHSY and CDR2 SAAADI. The V gene end was trimmed by 8 bases and the J gene end by 6 bases; junction bases not matched to a gene: 2. The sequence was obtained from a man aged 55-75 years who had recovered from COVID-19. The sequenced sample was PBMCs or T cells enriched from blood (not recorded which). The chain joins TRBV10-2 to TRBJ2-7; TRBD2 matches at 12 bases. CDR3 nucleotides: TGCGCCAGCGAACTAGCGGGGGGCGAGCAGTACTTC. Its protein product is CASELAGGEQYF.